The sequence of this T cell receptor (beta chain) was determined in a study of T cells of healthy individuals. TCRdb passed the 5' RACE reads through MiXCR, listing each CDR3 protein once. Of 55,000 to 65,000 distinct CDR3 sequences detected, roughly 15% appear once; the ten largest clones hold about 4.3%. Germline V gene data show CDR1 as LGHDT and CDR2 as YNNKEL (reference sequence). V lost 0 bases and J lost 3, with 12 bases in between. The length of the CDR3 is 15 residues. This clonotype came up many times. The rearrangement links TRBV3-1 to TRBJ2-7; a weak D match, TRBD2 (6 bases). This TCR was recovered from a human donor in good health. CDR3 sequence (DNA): TGTGCCAGCAGCCAAGAAATTAGCGGTGGCTACGAGCAGTACTTC. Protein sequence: CASSQEISGGYEQYF.